The TCR beta chain described here comes from a study of T cell changes during pregnancy in multiple sclerosis. Here immunoSEQ multiplex PCR was the method, and the copy in TCRdb shows in-frame clones only, minus some. The data contain approximately 40,000 clones, about nine tenths of them singletons. Looked up from germline, CDR1 is SQVTM and CDR2 is ANQGSEA. The V and J ends lost 6 bases and 2 bases respectively, with 14 bases between them. The CDR3 totals 13 residues. Sequencing was performed on CD4+ T cells from peripheral blood mononuclear cells, taken in the third trimester of pregnancy. The chain recombines TRBV29-1 with TRBJ2-7, with D maybe TRBD2 (6 bases). This clonotype was sampled from a female donor with multiple sclerosis, enrolled in a pregnancy study. DNA of the CDR3: TGCAGCGTCGGGACTCAGCCCCCCTACGAGCAGTACTTC. It encodes CSVGTQPPYEQYF.